One T cell receptor (beta chain) is described in this entry. Its antigen is unknown. Researchers prepared the TRB cDNA libraries using 5' RACE with UMI labels. TCRdb processed the 5' RACE reads again and assigns one entry to each CDR3 protein, with no DNA. The table lists 75,000 to 95,000 distinct CDR3 sequences. The sample belongs to a study of CXCR3-negative and CXCR3-positive naive CD8 T cells. Study-wide results and limits: For memory CD8+ cells diversity was much lower, but both naive subsets had comparably high diversity. More hydrophobic TRB CDR3s occurred in CXCR3-positive than in CXCR3-negative naive cells.

The receptor's source is a human donor in good health. Some clones in this sample may be carry-over from other donors' samples. Sequencing used naive CXCR3- CD8+ T cells from blood. Described subset: CD45RO-CCR7+CD27+CD95- naive CD8+ T cells lacking CXCR3 (TNR3-).

The CDR3 sequence: CSGSRGTGELFF. The chain couples TRBV29-1 to TRBJ2-2; TCRdb outputs TRBD1, but without DNA this stays unchecked. Germline assignment: CDR1 SQVTM and CDR2 ANQGSEA. This CDR3 is 12 amino acids long.